The text below deals with one T cell receptor (beta chain). The templates were synthetic TCR analogs, and they were spiked into each PCR. The assay was immunoSEQ multiplex PCR, and TCRdb's table has in-frame clones only and misses some. The sample records about 88,000 clones, 85% to 95% being singletons. This sample was included in a study of PD-L1 blockade in urothelial cancer. The V gene's germline CDR1 is LGHNA and CDR2 YNFKEQ. V lost 1 base and J 9 bases, leaving 13 bases between the germline ends. The CDR3 sequence is 14 residues long. Material: PBMCs, obtained around atezolizumab (anti-PD-L1) treatment. J is TRBJ2-1 and V is TRBV4-2; TRBD2 might be the D (7 bases). The receptor's source is a man in his sixties with urothelial cancer. CDR3 bases: TGTGCCAGCAGCCAAGCGGGGGGCGGGCCTGAGCAGTTCTTC. Translated: CASSQAGGGPEQFF.